This T cell receptor beta chain emerged from a study of CD8+CD57+ T cells in acquired aplastic anemia. Study details: Isolated CD4+ and CD8+ cells, once sorted, yielded DNA averaging approximately 3 ug.

TCR beta VDJ and CDR3 profiling used genomic DNA as template. TCRdb re-analysed the reads in MiXCR, keeping a single row per CDR3 protein. The sample has about 220,000 distinct CDR3 sequences, roughly half seen once. Patients sequenced had flow cytometry evidence of CD8+CD57+ cell expansion. This clonotype occurred many times. Material: sorted CD4+, CD8+, or CD8+CD57+ T cells (not recorded which) from PBMCs. The TCR was taken from a human donor with aplastic anemia.

CDR3 nucleotide sequence: TGCAGTGCTATTCCGGGACTAGCGGACTCCTACGAGCAGTACTTC. It codes for CSAIPGLADSYEQYF. This chain uses TRBV20-1 with TRBJ2-7, with 11 bases lining up with TRBD2. Germline lookup yields CDR1 DFQATT and CDR2 SNEGSKA (reference sequence). The trim removed 4 bases at V and 0 bases at J, leaving 5 bases unmatched. This CDR3 region has 15 residues.